This record covers a single T cell receptor beta chain. In the source study's methods: Reference gene primer amplification gave estimated nucleated cell counts. Assay used: immunoSEQ multiplex PCR; TCRdb lists only in-frame clones, some missing. From that table come the V and J calls and clone size; the DNA was used to work out D and trimming. In the table there are about 120,000 clones, around nine tenths of which are singletons. These data come from a study of blood T cell repertoires in COVID-19. Overall study context: Samples of COVID-19 (acute and convalescent) were obtained from the United States, Italy and Spain. Nucleic acid was either cDNA or gDNA, and it came from T cells, B-cell-depleted T cells, or PBMCs.

CDR3 length: 14 amino acids. The junction had 0 bases not matched to a gene; V was cut back by 3 bases and J by 0 bases. Germline lookup yields CDR1 MNHEY and CDR2 SMNVEV (reference sequence). The rearrangement uses TRBV27 and TRBJ1-1; 8 nucleotides align to TRBD1. The sequence was collected from a woman aged 80 or over with acute or convalescent COVID-19. Sequenced: peripheral blood. For the CDR3, the DNA is TGTGCCAGCAGTTTGGACAGGGTGAACACTGAAGCTTTCTTT. This codes for CASSLDRVNTEAFF.